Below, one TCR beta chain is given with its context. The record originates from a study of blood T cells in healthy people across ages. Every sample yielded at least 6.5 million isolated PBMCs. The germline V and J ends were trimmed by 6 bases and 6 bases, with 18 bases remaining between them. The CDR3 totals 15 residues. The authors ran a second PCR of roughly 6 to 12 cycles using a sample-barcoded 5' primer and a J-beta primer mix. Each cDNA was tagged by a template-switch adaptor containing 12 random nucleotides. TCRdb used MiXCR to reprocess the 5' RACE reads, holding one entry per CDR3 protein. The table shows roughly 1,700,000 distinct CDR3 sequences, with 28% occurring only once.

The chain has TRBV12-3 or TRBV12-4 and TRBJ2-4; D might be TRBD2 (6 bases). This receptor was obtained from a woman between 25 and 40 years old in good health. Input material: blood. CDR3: CASRPTRGRLNIQYF. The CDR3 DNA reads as TGTGCCAGCAGGCCAACTAGAGGGAGGTTAAACATTCAGTACTTC.